What follows are 27 T cell receptor beta chains derived from one specimen sequenced in a study of T cell changes during pregnancy in multiple sclerosis. Sequencing used immunoSEQ multiplex PCR; TCRdb keeps in-frame clones, though not all of them. Of tens of thousands of clones listed, roughly 96% are singletons. This material consisted of peripheral blood, taken in the second trimester of pregnancy. The receptors come from a female donor with multiple sclerosis, enrolled in a pregnancy study.

This rearrangement joins TRBV6-4 to TRBJ2-3; perhaps TRBD2 as D (5 bases). V dropped 4 bases and J dropped 6 bases, with 14 bases sitting between them. The CDR3 sequence is 14 residues long. CDR1 and CDR2 from the germline V gene are MRHNA and SNTAGT. CDR3 region: CASSASGLKDTQYF. Here the CDR3 DNA reads TGTGCCAGCAGTGCCTCAGGACTTAAGGATACGCAGTATTTT.

The chain uses TRBV30 and TRBJ2-3, with 12 bases identical to TRBD1. The V and J ends lost 7 bases and 5 bases, in that order; junction bases with no gene match: 7. There are 14 residues in the CDR3. Germline V lookup: CDR1 GTSNPN, CDR2 SVGIG (reference sequence). The CDR3 region is CAFSGTGGLDTQYF. The CDR3 nucleotides read TGTGCCTTCTCCGGGACAGGGGGCTTAGATACGCAGTATTTT.

The gene calls are TRBV4-1 and TRBJ1-2; TRBD1 matches at 10 bases. V lost 0 bases to trimming and J lost 5 bases; unmatched junction nucleotides: 6. From germline, CDR1 is MGHRA and CDR2 YSYEKL. The CDR3 covers 16 residues. CDR3 loop: CASSQEGQGTRYGYTF. The CDR3 bases are TGCGCCAGCAGCCAAGAGGGACAGGGGACGAGGTATGGCTACACCTTC.

The chain is built from TRBV6-6 and TRBJ2-3; 8 bases are a match to TRBD2. The CDR3 runs to 16 residues. V lost 5 bases and J lost 0; bases outside the gene matches: 7. The germline CDR1 and CDR2 sequences are MNHNY and SVGAGI (reference sequence). CDR3 coding DNA: TGTGCCAGCAGTCCCCGACTAGCGTCTAGCACAGATACGCAGTATTTT. Translated: CASSPRLASSTDTQYF.

V is TRBV5-1 and J is TRBJ1-1; the match to TRBD1 covers 10 bases. From germline, CDR1 is SGHRS and CDR2 YFSETQ. Unmatched junction bases numbered 12, after V lost 3 bases and J lost 7 bases. This CDR3 spans 16 amino acids. CDR3 in amino acids: CASSYSGQGPYGEAFF. In DNA, the CDR3 is TGCGCCAGCAGCTACTCGGGACAGGGGCCCTATGGTGAAGCTTTCTTT.

CDR3 protein: CASSYAGGRTGELFF. The DNA for the CDR3 is TGTGCCAGCAGTTACGCGGGAGGGCGAACCGGGGAGCTGTTTTTT. The rearrangement links TRBV6-6 to TRBJ2-2; 9 bases match TRBD2. This CDR3 comprises 15 residues. Germline assignment: CDR1 MNHNY and CDR2 SVGAGI (reference sequence). The V and J ends lost 2 bases and 5 bases, in that order; junction bases with no gene match: 3.

V usage is TRBV6-5 and J usage is TRBJ1-3, with 9 positions matching TRBD1. With V trimmed by 6 bases and J by 3 bases, 6 bases remained unmatched. The CDR3 length is 15 residues. The germline V gene encodes CDR1 MNHEY and CDR2 SVGAGI. The chain's CDR3 is CASSSGQGYGNTIYF. The CDR3 nucleotides are TGTGCCAGCAGCTCCGGACAGGGGTATGGAAACACCATATATTTT.

The chain is built from TRBV19 and TRBJ2-1; TRBD2 agrees at 8 bases. The CDR3 loop spans 17 amino acids. Unmatched junction bases numbered 9, after V lost 4 bases and J lost 1 base. Germline CDR1 is LNHDA and CDR2 is SQIVND (reference sequence). CDR3 nucleotide sequence: TGTGCCAGTAGTACGGATAGCGGGGACTATTCCTACAATGAGCAGTTCTTC. It encodes CASSTDSGDYSYNEQFF.

The CDR3 loop reads CASSPSRTTNEKLFF. The CDR3 region has the DNA TGCGCCAGCAGCCCTAGCCGCACAACTAATGAAAAACTGTTTTTT. The chain is built from TRBV5-1 and TRBJ1-4; no definite D call. The germline V gene has CDR1 SGHRS and CDR2 YFSETQ. CDR3 size: 15 residues. With 4 bases removed from V and 0 bases from J, the gap between germline ends came to 10 bases. The complete variable domain, with remaining parts taken from reference TRBV5-1 and TRBJ1-4, reads KAGVTQTPRYLIKTRGQQVTLSCSPISGHRSVSWYQQTPGQGLQFLFEYFSETQRNKGNFPGRFSGRQFSNSRSEMNVSTLELGDSALYLCASSPSRTTNEKLFFGSGTQLSVL.

The J gene is TRBJ2-2, the V gene TRBV12-5; 9 bases fit TRBD2. Germline V lookup: CDR1 LGHNT, CDR2 FRNRAP. Trimming at V came to 2 bases and at J to 4 bases, leaving 8 bases not matched to a gene. The CDR3 has 17 residues. The DNA for the CDR3 is TGTGCTAGTGGTTTGATTATAGCGGGAGTTGTCACCGGGGAGCTGTTTTTT. Translated, it gives CASGLIIAGVVTGELFF.

The V call is TRBV18, the J call TRBJ1-1; 10 nucleotides match TRBD1. The CDR3 spans 15 residues. Germline CDR1 and CDR2: KGHSH and LQKENI. V trimming: 3 bases; J trimming: 3 bases; junction bases outside the gene matches: 4. The DNA for the CDR3 is TGTGCCAGCTCACCGACAGGGGGCCGGGACACTGAAGCTTTCTTT. It specifies CASSPTGGRDTEAFF.

The chain employs TRBV5-1 and TRBJ1-4; D gene unclear. With 0 bases removed from V and 4 bases from J, the gap between germline ends came to 10 bases. From germline, CDR1 is SGHRS and CDR2 YFSETQ. The CDR3 covers 15 residues. In nucleotides, the CDR3 is TGCGCCAGCAGCTTGGAGGCAGGCTTTAATGAAAAACTGTTTTTT. Protein product: CASSLEAGFNEKLFF.

The rearrangement joins TRBV9 to TRBJ1-5; 10 bases line up with TRBD1. CDR1 is SGDLS and CDR2 is YYNGEE in the germline V gene. V trimming: 7 bases; J trimming: 5 bases; junction bases outside the gene matches: 0. The CDR3 has 12 residues. CDR3 region: CASGQGDQPQHF. The CDR3 coding sequence is TGTGCCAGCGGACAGGGGGATCAGCCCCAGCATTTT.

This clone was observed once. This chain uses TRBV19 with TRBJ2-1, with 9 nucleotides matching TRBD2. Trimming at V came to 7 bases and at J to 3 bases, leaving 13 bases not matched to a gene. The germline V gene encodes CDR1 LNHDA and CDR2 SQIVND (reference sequence). The CDR3 loop spans 17 amino acids. Written as DNA, the CDR3 is TGTGCCAGTACCTCGGCGGGGAGCGGGGGGCTCTACAATGAGCAGTTCTTC. As protein: CASTSAGSGGLYNEQFF.

The chain is built from TRBV6-1 and TRBJ2-2, with D possibly matching TRBD1 (5 bases). This CDR3 is built from 16 residues. V was cut by 4 bases and J by 4 bases, with 16 bases left in between. The germline V gene has CDR1 MNHNS and CDR2 SASEGT. The CDR3 region is CASSAGRARFTGELFF. CDR3 DNA sequence: TGTGCCAGCAGTGCCGGCAGGGCGAGGTTCACCGGGGAGCTGTTTTTT.

This rearrangement joins TRBV4-1 to TRBJ1-1; 7 nucleotides line up with TRBD1. CDR3 size: 16 residues. Germline CDR1 and CDR2: MGHRA and YSYEKL. Trimming removed 0 bases from V and 1 base from J; junction bases left unmatched: 5. This chain's CDR3 is CASSQDGGQRNTEAFF. CDR3 nucleotide sequence: TGCGCCAGCAGCCAAGATGGGGGACAGCGGAACACTGAAGCTTTCTTT.

As DNA, the CDR3 is TGTGCCAGCTCACGGGACAGGGATCAGCCCCAGCATTTT. Translated: CASSRDRDQPQHF. This chain connects TRBV18 to TRBJ1-5; TRBD1 matches at 9 bases. V lost 4 bases, J lost 5 bases, and 0 bases stayed unmatched. This CDR3 has 13 residues. The germline V gene encodes CDR1 KGHSH and CDR2 LQKENI.

This clone has a handful of counts. The chain links TRBV10-3 to TRBJ1-2, with TRBD1 as a possible D gene (6 bases). V was cut by 8 bases and J by 2 bases, with 15 bases left in between. Germline CDR1 reads ENHRY; CDR2 reads SYGVKD. The CDR3 sequence is 14 residues long. The CDR3 DNA sequence: TGTGCCATCGGCACCGGGACACTAAACTATGGCTACACCTTC. Its protein is CAIGTGTLNYGYTF.

This chain joins TRBV6-5 and TRBJ1-1, with D tentatively TRBD1 (5 bases). This CDR3 comprises 14 residues. CDR1 is MNHEY and CDR2 is SVGAGI in the germline V gene. With 5 bases removed from V and 10 bases from J, the gap between germline ends came to 20 bases. This CDR3 reads CASSPGSRQRGAFF. CDR3 DNA sequence: TGTGCCAGCAGTCCAGGGTCCCGCCAGCGTGGAGCTTTCTTT.

This sequence joins TRBV27 and TRBJ2-5, with D possibly matching TRBD2 (8 bases). Germline V lookup: CDR1 MNHEY, CDR2 SMNVEV (reference sequence). The CDR3 length is 16 residues. V was pared by 9 bases and J by 4 bases, with 24 bases between. The CDR3 here is CASSEGAGLEGETQYF. As DNA, the CDR3 is TGTGCCAGTTCTGAGGGGGCGGGACTAGAGGGAGAGACCCAGTACTTC.

The chain recombines TRBV4-2 with TRBJ2-7, with D unclear. Germline loops: CDR1 LGHNA, CDR2 YNFKEQ. V was clipped by 1 base and J by 3 bases, with 19 bases between them. The CDR3 consists of 17 residues. The DNA for the CDR3 is TGTGCCAGCAGCCAAGCCCCTAATTTCCTATATTGCTACGAGCAGTACTTC. As protein: CASSQAPNFLYCYEQYF.

The V and J genes are TRBV27 and TRBJ1-1; D gene ambiguous. From germline, CDR1 is MNHEY and CDR2 SMNVEV (reference sequence). V dropped 5 bases and J dropped 1 base, with 17 bases sitting between them. The CDR3 runs 16 residues. The CDR3 loop reads CASSPAAGMGNTEAFF. CDR3 DNA: TGTGCCAGCAGTCCCGCGGCCGGTATGGGGAACACTGAAGCTTTCTTT.

The gene calls are TRBV28 and TRBJ2-3; TRBD1 aligns across 10 bases. V trimming: 4 bases; J trimming: 3 bases; junction bases outside the gene matches: 4. The CDR3 is 15 amino acids. The germline V gene has CDR1 MDHEN and CDR2 SYDVKM. The CDR3 DNA is TGTGCCAGCAGTTATACGGGACAGGGGACAGATACGCAGTATTTT. Amino acids: CASSYTGQGTDTQYF.

The CDR3 DNA sequence: TGCAGCGTCGGACAGCTGAATCAGCCCCAGCATTTT. Translating gives CSVGQLNQPQHF. V usage is TRBV29-1 and J usage is TRBJ1-5; TRBD1 is a possible D gene (6 bases). Looked up from germline, CDR1 is SQVTM and CDR2 is ANQGSEA. Trimming removed 6 bases from V and 4 bases from J, with 10 bases in between. The length of the CDR3 is 12 residues.

The chain couples TRBV15 to TRBJ1-2, with D possibly TRBD1 on 6 matching bases. Germline CDR1 and CDR2: LNHNV and YYDKDF (reference sequence). V lost 9 bases to trimming and J lost 3 bases, with 14 bases between them. The CDR3 is 13 residues long. DNA for the CDR3: TGTGCCACGAGGAAACAGGGAGACTATGGCTACACCTTC. This codes for CATRKQGDYGYTF.

The rearrangement links TRBV6-5 to TRBJ2-2, with TRBD1 as a possible D gene (5 bases). Deletions cut 5 bases from V and 0 bases from J, with 10 bases between. Germline loops: CDR1 MNHEY, CDR2 SVGAGI. The CDR3 runs to 15 residues. The CDR3 protein is CASSRTRANTGELFF. CDR3 nucleotide sequence: TGTGCCAGCAGTCGGACACGAGCGAACACCGGGGAGCTGTTTTTT.

The V call is TRBV25-1, the J call TRBJ1-2; maybe TRBD1 (6 bases). This CDR3 region has 17 residues. V lost 2 bases, J lost 4 bases, and 20 bases lay in between. Per the germline V gene, CDR1 is MGHDK and CDR2 is SYGVNS. CDR3 in amino acids: CASSEPGLGAELYGYTF. CDR3 nucleotide sequence: TGTGCCAGCAGTGAACCGGGTCTGGGGGCGGAACTCTATGGCTACACCTTC.